One and the same sample provided the 28 T cell receptor beta chains below, sequenced in a study of T-cell reconstitution after alpha-beta-depleted transplantation in children. For TCRbeta, the library was prepared with unique molecular identifiers. TCRdb re-called the PCR reads through MiXCR, storing one row per CDR3 protein. The data hold approximately 490,000 distinct CDR3 sequences, with around 12% observed a single time. The sequences come from PBMCs from the stem cell graft donor, collected from the stem cell graft. The receptors come from a human donor who donated a stem cell graft to a child with combined immunodeficiency.

This clonotype was recorded many times. The chain is built from TRBV12-3 or TRBV12-4 and TRBJ1-5; D unresolved. This CDR3 has 14 residues. V dropped 6 bases and J dropped 7 bases, with 16 bases sitting between them. CDR3 coding DNA: TGTGCCAGCAGCCTTAACAGACTACTCCAGCCCCAGCATTTT. Translating it yields CASSLNRLLQPQHF.

This clonotype appeared a few times. The V gene is TRBV2, the J gene TRBJ1-2; 11 nucleotides agree with TRBD1. From germline, CDR1 is SNHLY and CDR2 FYNNEI. V lost 6 bases, J lost 3 bases, and 6 bases stayed unmatched. This CDR3 has 15 amino acids. The CDR3, as DNA: TGTGCCAGCAGCGACCCGGGACAGGGGGACTATGGCTACACCTTC. Its translation is CASSDPGQGDYGYTF.

This clonotype was found a few times. The chain has TRBV10-3 and TRBJ2-3; 16 bases fit TRBD2. Germline V CDR1 and CDR2: ENHRY, SYGVKD. The CDR3 contains 15 residues. The trim removed 11 bases at V and 1 base at J, leaving 3 bases unmatched. The CDR3 reads CASGLAGGGTDTQYF. The CDR3 DNA reads TGTGCCTCGGGACTAGCGGGGGGGGGCACAGATACGCAGTATTTT.

This clonotype was seen a few times. CDR3 coding DNA: TGTGCCACCAGTGATTTACCAGGGGCCCAGACCTACAATGAGCAGTTCTTC. Translating gives CATSDLPGAQTYNEQFF. The chain links TRBV24-1 to TRBJ2-1, with D perhaps matching TRBD1 (6 bases). Germline CDR1 is KGHDR and CDR2 is SFDVKD. The CDR3 contains 17 residues. Trimming stripped 1 base from V and 2 bases from J, with 14 bases between.

This clonotype was observed a handful of times. The genes are TRBV9 and TRBJ2-1; 12 bases agree with TRBD2. The J segment lost 2 bases and the V segment lost 4 bases, leaving 4 bases of the junction unmatched. CDR3 length equals 16 residues. CDR1 is SGDLS and CDR2 is YYNGEE in the germline V gene. CDR3 region: CASSPTSGGTYNEQFF. The CDR3 DNA sequence: TGTGCCAGCAGCCCGACTAGCGGGGGAACCTACAATGAGCAGTTCTTC.

This CDR3 reads CASCSSGPIPEAFF. The CDR3 DNA sequence: TGTGCCAGCTGCTCCTCGGGACCAATTCCTGAAGCTTTCTTT. This chain uses TRBV6-2 or TRBV6-3 with TRBJ1-1; D may be TRBD1 (5 bases). V lost 8 bases and J 6 bases, leaving 19 bases between the germline ends. Germline lookup yields CDR1 MNHEY and CDR2 SVGEGT. This CDR3 region has 14 residues.

This clonotype was found a few times. The CDR3 DNA follows: TGTGCCAGCAGCGTGGCACTAGCGGGAGGGCCGAGTGAGCAGTTCTTC. It codes for CASSVALAGGPSEQFF. V and J are TRBV9 and TRBJ2-1, with 13 bases identical to TRBD2. With V trimmed by 2 bases and J by 9 bases, 8 bases remained unmatched. Germline V gives CDR1 SGDLS, CDR2 YYNGEE. This CDR3 comprises 16 residues.

V is TRBV27 and J is TRBJ2-1; tentatively, D is TRBD2 (5 bases). The CDR3 loop spans 15 amino acids. Germline CDR1 MNHEY, CDR2 SMNVEV (reference sequence). Trimming pared 3 bases from V and 8 bases from J, leaving 17 bases between. This CDR3 reads CASSFVGPSRYEQFF. The CDR3 bases are TGTGCCAGCAGTTTTGTAGGGCCTAGCAGGTATGAGCAGTTCTTC.

The chain employs TRBV30 and TRBJ2-2, with D perhaps matching TRBD1 (6 bases). Trimming removed 7 bases from V and 2 bases from J, with 11 bases in between. The CDR3 is made up of 13 amino acids. Germline V gives CDR1 GTSNPN, CDR2 SVGIG (reference sequence). DNA of the CDR3: TGTGCCTCAGGGACAATAAACACCGGGGAGCTGTTTTTT. Translated, it gives CASGTINTGELFF.

A few counts support this clonotype. V and J are TRBV18 and TRBJ2-5; D possibly corresponds to TRBD1 (6 bases). CDR1 is KGHSH, CDR2 LQKENI, per germline. V was pared by 1 base and J by 2 bases, with 11 bases between. The CDR3 extends over 15 amino acids. This CDR3 reads CASSPRAGVQETQYF. In DNA, the CDR3 is TGTGCCAGCTCACCACGCGCAGGGGTACAAGAGACCCAGTACTTC.

This chain links TRBV6-1 with TRBJ2-3, with TRBD1 matching over 8 bases. This CDR3 spans 17 amino acids. The germline V gene encodes CDR1 MNHNS and CDR2 SASEGT. V lost 6 bases and J lost 4; bases outside the gene matches: 15. The CDR3 coding sequence is TGTGCCAGCAGCCATCGACAGGGGCCTCTGTACCCAGATACGCAGTATTTT. Its protein product is CASSHRQGPLYPDTQYF.

This clonotype was counted between two and nine times. The chain joins TRBV12-3 or TRBV12-4 to TRBJ2-2; 9 nucleotides agree with TRBD1. The CDR3 is made up of 17 amino acids. Trimming cost V 3 bases and J 4 bases; bases outside gene matches: 9. The CDR3 DNA follows: TGTGCCAGCAGTTTGGCGTTAGGACAGGGGATCACCGGGGAGCTGTTTTTT. It specifies CASSLALGQGITGELFF.

This clonotype came up a few times. The chain combines TRBV7-3 with TRBJ1-4, with no clear D. The germline V gene encodes CDR1 SGHTA and CDR2 FQGTGA. V was cut by 2 bases and J by 0 bases, with 10 bases left in between. The CDR3 runs 16 residues. CDR3 bases: TGTGCCAGCAGCTTAGATGACGGTGCAACTAATGAAAAACTGTTTTTT. Translating gives CASSLDDGATNEKLFF.

The genes are TRBV24-1 and TRBJ2-3; 13 bases are a match to TRBD2. The CDR3 is 18 amino acids. CDR1 KGHDR and CDR2 SFDVKD come from the germline V gene. DNA for the CDR3: TGTGGGGCCAGTGATCAAAGACTAGCGGGGGGCCTCACAGATACGCAGTATTTT. Protein product: CGASDQRLAGGLTDTQYF.

A few counts support this clonotype. The rearrangement joins TRBV7-6 to TRBJ2-6; unclear D gene. Trimming left V 1 base short and J 2 bases short, with 12 bases between. The CDR3 loop spans 17 amino acids. The germline gives CDR1 SGHVS, CDR2 FNYEAQ. CDR3: CASSLVGLPTGANVLTF. Written as DNA, the CDR3 is TGTGCCAGCAGCTTAGTTGGATTACCGACTGGGGCCAACGTCCTGACTTTC. The variable domain in full, with the rest retrieved from reference TRBV7-6 and TRBJ2-6, is GAGVSQSPRYKVTKRGQDVALRCDPISGHVSLYWYRQALGQGPEFLTYFNYEAQQDKSGLPNDRFSAERPEGSISTLTIQRTEQRDSAMYRCASSLVGLPTGANVLTFGAGSRLTVL.

The CDR3 spells CAWSVRQGYEQYF. In nucleotides, the CDR3 is TGTGCCTGGAGTGTAAGGCAGGGGTACGAGCAGTACTTC. The V call is TRBV30, the J call TRBJ2-7, with a possible D match to TRBD1 (6 bases). The CDR3 has 13 residues. CDR1 and CDR2 (germline): GTSNPN, SVGIG (reference sequence). The germline V and J ends were trimmed by 0 bases and 4 bases, with 10 bases remaining between them.

This clonotype has ten or more counts. The J gene is TRBJ2-7, the V gene TRBV24-1, with D perhaps matching TRBD1 (6 bases). The germline gives CDR1 KGHDR, CDR2 SFDVKD. Trimming removed 7 bases from V and 2 bases from J, with 11 bases in between. The CDR3 is made up of 13 amino acids. As DNA, the CDR3 is TGTGCCACCAGCCTCTCAGGGGCCTACGAGCAGTACTTC. This gives the protein CATSLSGAYEQYF.

This clonotype was seen many times. The V gene is TRBV6-2 or TRBV6-3, the J gene TRBJ2-3, with no clear D. The germline V and J ends were trimmed by 7 bases and 2 bases, with 10 bases remaining between them. The CDR3 consists of 13 residues. Per germline, CDR1 MNHEY and CDR2 SVGEGT. DNA for the CDR3: TGTGCCAGCAATAACGGATTCACAGATACGCAGTATTTT. Its protein product is CASNNGFTDTQYF.

The chain uses TRBV6-1 and TRBJ2-7, with D perhaps TRBD2 (5 bases). The CDR3 is 11 residues long. The germline V and J ends were trimmed by 5 bases and 9 bases, with 11 bases remaining between them. The germline V gene has CDR1 MNHNS and CDR2 SASEGT. The CDR3 DNA follows: TGTGCCAGCAGTCTGGGAGTTGGGCAGTACTTC. It yields the protein CASSLGVGQYF.

This clonotype has only a few counts. This chain links TRBV7-3 with TRBJ2-1; a weak D match, TRBD2 (6 bases). CDR1 and CDR2 from the germline V gene are SGHTA and FQGTGA. This CDR3 has 13 amino acids. Between the trimmed V and J ends, which lost 5 bases and 9 bases, there was a span of 14 bases. The CDR3 is CASSKNHGGEQFF. CDR3 coding DNA: TGTGCCAGCAGCAAAAACCACGGGGGTGAGCAGTTCTTC. Supplemented by reference TRBV7-3 and TRBJ2-1, the full variable domain reads GAGVSQTPSNKVTEKGKYVELRCDPISGHTALYWYRQSLGQGPEFLIYFQGTGAADDSGLPNDRFFAVRPEGSVSTLKIQRTERGDSAVYLCASSKNHGGEQFFGPGTRLTVL.

This clonotype was seen a few times. The chain joins TRBV24-1 to TRBJ2-7; possible D gene TRBD2, 5 bases. CDR1 and CDR2 (germline): KGHDR, SFDVKD. The CDR3 has 14 residues. Trimming pared 9 bases from V and 3 bases from J, leaving 17 bases between. The CDR3 loop is CATAEGGLNYEQYF. The CDR3 DNA reads TGTGCCACCGCCGAGGGTGGGCTGAACTACGAGCAGTACTTC.

This CDR3 reads CASSLDEGNQPQHF. The CDR3 coding sequence is TGTGCCAGCTCCCTAGACGAGGGCAATCAGCCCCAGCATTTT. The chain couples TRBV18 to TRBJ1-5; D not certain. Between the trimmed V and J ends, which lost 6 bases and 2 bases, there was a span of 11 bases. The germline CDR1 and CDR2 sequences are KGHSH and LQKENI. CDR3 length: 14 amino acids.

This clonotype was seen many times. The chain carries TRBV7-9 and TRBJ2-7, with a possible D match to TRBD2 (6 bases). The CDR3 loop spans 13 amino acids. Trimming removed 1 base from V and 4 bases from J, with 8 bases in between. Germline CDR1 and CDR2: SEHNR and FQNEAQ (reference sequence). CDR3 sequence (DNA): TGTGCCAGCAGCTTAGGGGGGAGGTACGAGCAGTACTTC. Protein product: CASSLGGRYEQYF. Complete variable domain (other parts from reference TRBV7-9 and TRBJ2-7): DTGVSQNPRHKITKRGQNVTFRCDPISEHNRLYWYRQTLGQGPEFLTYFQNEAQLEKSRLLSDRFSAERPKGSFSTLEIQRTEQGDSAMYLCASSLGGRYEQYFGPGTRLTVT.

This rearrangement joins TRBV6-2 or TRBV6-3 to TRBJ1-2; D gene unclear. Germline loops: CDR1 MNHEY, CDR2 SVGEGT. The CDR3 contains 15 residues. V gave up 4 bases and J gave up 7 bases, with 19 bases separating them. CDR3 nucleotides: TGTGCCAGCAGTTCTACGGACCGCTCAAAGCTTGGCTACACCTTC. It is translated as CASSSTDRSKLGYTF.

In this sample, this clonotype turned up many times. CDR3 DNA sequence: TGTGCCAGCAGCTTAAGTCTAGCGGAAGATACGCAGTATTTT. As protein: CASSLSLAEDTQYF. The chain couples TRBV7-2 to TRBJ2-3; the match to TRBD2 covers 7 bases. Germline V gene data show CDR1 as SGHTA and CDR2 as FQGNSA. This CDR3 is 14 amino acids long. Trimming took 2 bases from V and 5 from J; bases not matched to a gene: 4.

This clonotype has a count of ten or more. The chain links TRBV7-9 to TRBJ2-3; no reliable D call. The germline V gene encodes CDR1 SEHNR and CDR2 FQNEAQ (reference sequence). The V end was cut by 2 bases, the J end by 0 bases, with 6 bases between. This CDR3 spans 14 amino acids. Here the CDR3 reads CASSLISSTDTQYF. CDR3 DNA sequence: TGTGCCAGCAGCTTAATTTCCAGCACAGATACGCAGTATTTT.

CDR3 nucleotides: TGTGCCAGCAGTTACCAACCAGGGGGCCAAGAGACCCAGTACTTC. It encodes CASSYQPGGQETQYF. This rearrangement joins TRBV6-5 to TRBJ2-5; TRBD1 aligns across 7 bases. Per the germline V gene, CDR1 is MNHEY and CDR2 is SVGAGI. After removal of 2 bases from V and 1 base from J, the junction contained 4 bases not matched to a gene. CDR3 length equals 15 residues.

CDR3 nucleotides: TGTGCCAGCAGCGCATACGGTTACAATGAGCAGTTCTTC. It specifies CASSAYGYNEQFF. V and J are TRBV11-2 and TRBJ2-1; no reliable D call. Germline values: CDR1 SGHAT, CDR2 FQNNGV. Deletions cut 5 bases from V and 4 bases from J, with 9 bases between. The CDR3 runs to 13 residues.